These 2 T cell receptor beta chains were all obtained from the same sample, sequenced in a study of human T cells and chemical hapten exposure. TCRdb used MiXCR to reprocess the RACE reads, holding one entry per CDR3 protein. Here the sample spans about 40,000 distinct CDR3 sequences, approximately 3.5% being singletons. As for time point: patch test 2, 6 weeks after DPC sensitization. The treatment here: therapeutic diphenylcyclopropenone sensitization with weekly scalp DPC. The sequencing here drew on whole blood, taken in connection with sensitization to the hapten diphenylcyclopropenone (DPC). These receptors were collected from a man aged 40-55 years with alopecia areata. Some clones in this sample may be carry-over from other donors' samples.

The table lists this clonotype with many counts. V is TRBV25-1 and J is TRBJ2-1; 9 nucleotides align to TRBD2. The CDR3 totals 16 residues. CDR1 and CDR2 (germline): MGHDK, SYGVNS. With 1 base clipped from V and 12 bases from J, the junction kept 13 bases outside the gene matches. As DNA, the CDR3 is TGTGCCAGCAGTGAATGGGTTAGCGGGAGTGGGGGAGGGCAGTTCTTC. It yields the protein CASSEWVSGSGGGQFF.

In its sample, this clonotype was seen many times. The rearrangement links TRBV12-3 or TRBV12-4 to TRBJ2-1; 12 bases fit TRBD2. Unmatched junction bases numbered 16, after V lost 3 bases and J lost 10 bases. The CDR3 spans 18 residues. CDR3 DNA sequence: TGTGCCAGCAGTTTGTTTCGGTCTAGCGGGAGGGCCTTCAAGGAGCAGTTCTTC. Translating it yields CASSLFRSSGRAFKEQFF.